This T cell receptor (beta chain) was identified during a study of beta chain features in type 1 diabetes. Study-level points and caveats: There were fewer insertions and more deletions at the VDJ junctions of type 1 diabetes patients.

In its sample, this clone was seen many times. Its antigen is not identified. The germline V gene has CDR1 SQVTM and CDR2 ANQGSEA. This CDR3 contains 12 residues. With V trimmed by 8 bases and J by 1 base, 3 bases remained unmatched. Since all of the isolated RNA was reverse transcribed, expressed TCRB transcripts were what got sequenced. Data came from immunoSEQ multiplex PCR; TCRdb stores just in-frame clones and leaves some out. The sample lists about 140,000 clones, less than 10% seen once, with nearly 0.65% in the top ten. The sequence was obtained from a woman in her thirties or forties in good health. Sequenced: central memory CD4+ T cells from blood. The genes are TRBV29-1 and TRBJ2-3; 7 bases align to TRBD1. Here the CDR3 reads CSSGTGTDTQYF. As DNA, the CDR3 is TGCAGCTCTGGGACAGGCACAGATACGCAGTATTTT.